This TCR beta chain was observed in a study of quantifying T cell responses using KT2 cells. Study in general: TCR alpha and beta constant-region primers primed reverse transcription of RNA. The second PCR ran as a qPCR until a predetermined fluorescence threshold was reached. General observations from the study: Input KT2 cell number predicted KT2 alpha and beta sequence counts linearly over several orders of magnitude.

The cDNA 3' end received a ligated oligonucleotide with a UMI. First-round PCR used three to five cycles and beta primers RC1.1 and RC1.2 covering TRBC1 and TRBC2. TCRdb re-called the UMI-ligation and nested PCR reads with MiXCR, one entry per CDR3 protein. The data contain around 44,000 distinct CDR3 sequences, over 15% of them singletons. This CDR3 region has 15 residues. The trim removed 8 bases at V and 4 bases at J, leaving 13 bases unmatched. The germline V gene has CDR1 SQVTM and CDR2 ANQGSEA. This clonotype was found many times. The antigen remains unidentified. The sample is PBMC spiked with counted cells of clone KT2.

The rearrangement links TRBV29-1 to TRBJ2-1, with TRBD1 identical over 8 bases. Sequencing used PBMCs spiked with cells of the T cell clone KT2. The sequence was collected from a human donor. This CDR3 is CSFPGSRGPYNEQFF. The CDR3, as DNA: TGCAGCTTCCCCGGGAGCAGGGGGCCTTACAATGAGCAGTTCTTC.